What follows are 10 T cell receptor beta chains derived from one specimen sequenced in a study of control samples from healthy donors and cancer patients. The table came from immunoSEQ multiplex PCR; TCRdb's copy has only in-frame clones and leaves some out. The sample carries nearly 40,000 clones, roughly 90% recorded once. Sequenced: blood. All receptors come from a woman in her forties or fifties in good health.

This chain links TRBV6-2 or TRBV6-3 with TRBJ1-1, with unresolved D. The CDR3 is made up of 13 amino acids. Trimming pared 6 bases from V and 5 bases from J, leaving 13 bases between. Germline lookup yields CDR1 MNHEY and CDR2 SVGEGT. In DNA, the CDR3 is TGTGCCAGCAGCCTAGGAGGGTCGACTGAAGCTTTCTTT. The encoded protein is CASSLGGSTEAFF.

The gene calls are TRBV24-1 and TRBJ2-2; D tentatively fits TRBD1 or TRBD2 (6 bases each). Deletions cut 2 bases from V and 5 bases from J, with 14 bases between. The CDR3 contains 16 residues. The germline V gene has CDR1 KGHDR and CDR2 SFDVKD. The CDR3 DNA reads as TGTGCCACCAGTGATTCAGGGACACGGGGGACCGGGGAGCTGTTTTTT. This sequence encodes CATSDSGTRGTGELFF.

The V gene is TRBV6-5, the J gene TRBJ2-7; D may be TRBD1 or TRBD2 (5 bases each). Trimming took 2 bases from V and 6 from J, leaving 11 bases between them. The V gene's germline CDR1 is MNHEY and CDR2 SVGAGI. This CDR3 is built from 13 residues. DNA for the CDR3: TGTGCCAGCAGTTACGCCCCTGGGGGCGAGCAGTACTTC. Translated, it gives CASSYAPGGEQYF.

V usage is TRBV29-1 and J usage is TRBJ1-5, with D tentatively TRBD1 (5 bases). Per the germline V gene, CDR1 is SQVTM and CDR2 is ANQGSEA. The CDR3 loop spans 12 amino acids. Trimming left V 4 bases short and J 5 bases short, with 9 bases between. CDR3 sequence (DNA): TGCAGCGTTGGGGTGGGGGATCAGCCCCAGCATTTT. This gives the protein CSVGVGDQPQHF.

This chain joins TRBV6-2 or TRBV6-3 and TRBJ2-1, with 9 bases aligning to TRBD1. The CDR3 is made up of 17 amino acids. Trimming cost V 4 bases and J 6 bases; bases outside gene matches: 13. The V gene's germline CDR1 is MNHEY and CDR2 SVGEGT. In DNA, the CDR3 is TGTGCCAGCAGTTCTCGTTCCGGACGGGACAGGGTCAATGAGCAGTTCTTC. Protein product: CASSSRSGRDRVNEQFF.

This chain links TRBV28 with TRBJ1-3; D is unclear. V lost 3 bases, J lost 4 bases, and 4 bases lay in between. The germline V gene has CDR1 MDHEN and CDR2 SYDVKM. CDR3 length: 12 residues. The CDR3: CASSFYGNTIYF. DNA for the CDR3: TGTGCCAGCAGTTTTTACGGAAACACCATATATTTT. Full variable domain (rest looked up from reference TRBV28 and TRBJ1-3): DVKVTQSSRYLVKRTGEKVFLECVQDMDHENMFWYRQDPGLGLRLIYFSYDVKMKEKGDIPEGYSVSREKKERFSLILESASTNQTSMYLCASSFYGNTIYFGEGSWLTVV.

In nucleotides, the CDR3 is TGTGCCAGTAGTATACAGGGGACTGGCGATACGCAGTATTTT. Translation: CASSIQGTGDTQYF. The V and J genes are TRBV19 and TRBJ2-3; the D gene could be TRBD1 or TRBD2 (6 bases each). Per germline, CDR1 LNHDA and CDR2 SQIVND (reference sequence). The V end was cut by 2 bases, the J end by 6 bases, with 12 bases between. The CDR3 spans 14 residues.

The CDR3, as DNA: TGCGCCAGCAGCCAAGAAACCGGGACAGGGTACTCTGGCTACACCTTC. As protein: CASSQETGTGYSGYTF. The gene calls are TRBV4-3 and TRBJ1-2; 9 bases match TRBD1. Germline V lookup: CDR1 LGHNA, CDR2 YSLEER. Trimming took 0 bases from V and 7 from J; bases not matched to a gene: 9. The CDR3 is 16 amino acids.

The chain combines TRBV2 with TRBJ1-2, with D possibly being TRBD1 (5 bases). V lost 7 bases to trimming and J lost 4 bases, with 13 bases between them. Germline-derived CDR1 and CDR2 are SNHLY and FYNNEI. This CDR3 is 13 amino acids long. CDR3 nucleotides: TGTGCCAGCACCGGGACGGTTACCTATGGCTACACCTTC. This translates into CASTGTVTYGYTF.

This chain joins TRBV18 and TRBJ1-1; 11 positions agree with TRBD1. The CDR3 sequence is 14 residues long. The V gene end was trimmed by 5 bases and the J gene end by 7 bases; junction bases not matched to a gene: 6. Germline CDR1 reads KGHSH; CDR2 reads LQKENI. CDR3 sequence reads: CASSGQGASDEAFF. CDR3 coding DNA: TGTGCCAGCTCAGGACAGGGGGCAAGTGATGAAGCTTTCTTT.